This TCR beta chain was profiled in a study of radiation and T cells in renal cell carcinoma (dated by TCRdb to the early 2020s). With respect to the entire study: A total of 50 to 60 samples underwent TCR beta sequencing, made up of some 26 tumors and roughly 27 peripheral blood samples. Across all 50 or so samples, 4,000,000 or so unique CDR3 nucleotide sequences encoding over 2.5 million unique CDR3 amino acid sequences were identified. The last blood draw occurred 4 weeks after radiation, at the same time as nephrectomy.

Following the manufacturer's recommendations, the immunoSEQ kit was used to generate TCR beta libraries from genomic DNA. To prepare libraries, a first multiplex PCR with proprietary primers was run, followed by a second PCR that added unique barcodes, and a bead cleanup was done after each round. A kit-provided positive control reaction and a negative control reaction were included in every sample batch. The final libraries were assessed on an Agilent 4200 TapeStation D1000 ScreenTape, pooled by volume, and quantified by qPCR. Sequencing ran on an Illumina NextSeq500 with a MidOutput 150-cycle cartridge, using 156 Read1 and 15 Index1 cycles with kit custom primers. The pooled library was loaded at around 0.93 pM with about 20% PhiX control spiked in. Processing in the source paper ran as follows. Vendor-processed data were analyzed in R, with a clonotype defined as all T cells sharing the same CDR3 nucleotide sequence. For clone abundance analyses, frequencies were normalized to the 10,000 most abundant clones per sample. Public T cell clones, averaging fewer than five per sample, were removed before analysis. Tumor-enriched clonotypes and baseline blood-enriched clonotypes were defined as those with an abundance difference of at least 32-fold between compartments. A beta-binomial differential abundance model was used to identify clonotypes that expanded or contracted between blood time points. Tumor-blood repertoire similarity was measured with the Baroni-Urbani and Buser coefficient, and groups were compared using two-tailed Wilcoxon tests in R. TCRdb mirrors the immuneACCESS table, restricted to in-frame sequences. Some clones are absent from its copies; in checked studies, under half trace to an unresolved V gene, and the reason for the others is unknown. The D gene and trimming were derived from the DNA, and the V and J assignments and clone size from that table. The sample records some 150,000 clones, 65% to 90% of which are singletons. 15% to 20% of the sample belongs to the ten largest clones.

The label giving this sample's time point can be read as: blood 4 weeks post-SBRT, at nephrectomy. According to the study, the label for this sample's treatment or condition signals: 15 Gy SBRT to primary tumor, nephrectomy 4 weeks later. Samples were obtained from a clinical trial, in which 15 Gy stereotactic body radiation therapy was delivered to primary renal cell carcinomas and nephrectomy was performed 4 weeks later. To follow tumor-enriched clonotypes, serial peripheral blood was collected from radiation-treated patients at baseline and at 2 weeks and 4 weeks after SBRT. All patients had renal cell carcinoma with clear cell pathology. The QIAamp DNA Blood Mini Kit (Qiagen) was used to prepare genomic DNA for TCR sequencing. The analyses included just those samples that passed every quality control check. Based on the germline V gene, the CDR1 and CDR2 sequences are SGHTA and FQGNSA. V has 1 base trimmed and J has 3 bases trimmed; junction bases matching no gene number 6. The CDR3, from cysteine to phenylalanine, totals 16 residues. The entry retains the CDR3 DNA only, 48 bases that are in frame from base 1.

What the authors observed across the whole study: Because pretreatment tumor biopsies were not available, the study could not determine whether clonotypes were already present within the tumor at baseline. Changes in the blood repertoire were not tracked past 4 weeks after treatment. With a single-armed trial design, the study had no way to address how radiation dose or scheduling affects the TCR repertoire. An increase in top tumor clonotypes in blood was observed from baseline to 2 weeks post-radiation, followed by contraction by 4 weeks, which was taken to suggest transient expansion of tumor-resident clones.

With respect to this clone: Its antigen remains unidentified. No base-level quality is on record; no much larger clone is a single base apart.

This receptor chain uses TRBV7-2 and TRBJ2-1, with TRBD1 matching 7 junction bases. The sequenced sample was blood, obtained from a patient whose treatment included radiotherapy and nephrectomy. The sequence derives from a woman aged 50 to 60 with renal cell carcinoma. The CDR3 protein: CASSLDSTGVYNEQFF. The nucleotide sequence reads as follows: TGTGCCAGCAGCTTAGACAGCACAGGGGTCTACAATGAGCAGTTCTTC.